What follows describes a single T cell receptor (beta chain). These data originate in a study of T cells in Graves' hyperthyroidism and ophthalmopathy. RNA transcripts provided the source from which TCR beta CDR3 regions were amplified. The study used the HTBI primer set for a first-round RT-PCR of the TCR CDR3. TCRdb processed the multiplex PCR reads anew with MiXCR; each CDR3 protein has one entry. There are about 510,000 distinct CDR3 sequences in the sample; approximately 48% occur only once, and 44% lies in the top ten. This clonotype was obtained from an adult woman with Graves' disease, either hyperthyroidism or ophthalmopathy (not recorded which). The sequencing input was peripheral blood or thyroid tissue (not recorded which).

The CDR3 sequence is CASRSSSSSHTEAFF. CDR3 sequence (DNA): TGTGCCAGCAGGTCATCCTCTTCCTCCCACACTGAAGCTTTCTTT. This chain joins TRBV9 and TRBJ1-1; D unclear. Trimming removed 5 bases at V and 3 bases at J, with 17 bases between. The CDR3 consists of 15 residues. The germline V gene has CDR1 SGDLS and CDR2 YYNGEE.